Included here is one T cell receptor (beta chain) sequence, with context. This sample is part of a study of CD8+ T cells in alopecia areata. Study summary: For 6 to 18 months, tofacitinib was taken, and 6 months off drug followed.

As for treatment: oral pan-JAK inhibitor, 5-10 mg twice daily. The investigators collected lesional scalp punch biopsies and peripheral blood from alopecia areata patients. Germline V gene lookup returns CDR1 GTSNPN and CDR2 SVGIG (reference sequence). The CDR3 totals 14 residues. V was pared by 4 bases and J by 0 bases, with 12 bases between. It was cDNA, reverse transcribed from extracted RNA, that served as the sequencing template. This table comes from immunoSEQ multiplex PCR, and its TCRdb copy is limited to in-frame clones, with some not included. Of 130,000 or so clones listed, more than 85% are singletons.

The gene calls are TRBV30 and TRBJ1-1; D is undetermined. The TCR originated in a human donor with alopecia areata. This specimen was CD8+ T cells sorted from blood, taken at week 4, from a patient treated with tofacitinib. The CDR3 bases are TGTGCCTGGACCCGCGTTGCGGTGAACACTGAAGCTTTCTTT. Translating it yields CAWTRVAVNTEAFF.